A selection of T cell receptor beta chains follows, all from one sample in a study of regulatory T cells in long-lasting Graves disease. TCRdb ran MiXCR on the multiplex PCR reads and lists one entry per CDR3 protein. Among hundreds of thousands of distinct CDR3 sequences, more than 10% were seen once, and the ten largest hold more than 8%. The data were also submitted as part of a second study, on T cells in Graves' hyperthyroidism and ophthalmopathy.

The source material was peripheral blood mononuclear cells (PBMCs), sampled at new diagnosis, from a patient treated with antithyroid drugs. These receptors all come from a woman aged 25 to 39 with Graves disease. The CDR3 runs from the conserved cysteine through the conserved F or W. A D gene is named only where the DNA matches it firmly. Clone size is not always given. Where it is, it says once, few, many or a class for expanded clones.

V gene	J gene	clone size	D gene	CDR3 protein	CDR3 DNA
TRBV5-1	TRBJ2-6	many	TRBD1	CASMGQIPSGANVLTF	TGCGCCAGCATGGGACAGATACCCTCTGGGGCCAACGTCCTGACTTTC
TRBV28	TRBJ2-5	many	TRBD1	CASSPDRGLLETQYF	TGTGCCAGCAGTCCGGACAGGGGACTTCTCGAGACCCAGTACTTC
TRBV12-3/TRBV12-4	TRBJ2-7	-	-	CASSLIGFGDYEQYF	TGTGCCAGCAGTTTAATCGGGTTTGGCGACTACGAGCAGTACTTC
TRBV19	TRBJ2-7	-	-	CASSPSGQGSSEQYF	TGTGCCAGTAGTCCGTCAGGGCAGGGTTCATCCGAGCAGTACTTC
TRBV5-4	TRBJ2-3	few	TRBD2	CASSLGGRARGDTQYF	TGTGCCAGCAGCTTGGGGGGGAGGGCCAGAGGGGATACGCAGTATTTT
TRBV4-2	TRBJ2-3	-	-	CASSQGTGIKSTDTQYF	TGTGCCAGCAGCCAAGGGACCGGGATTAAGAGCACAGATACGCAGTATTTT
TRBV24-1	TRBJ2-3	-	-	CATSDPPGGTDTQYF	TGTGCCACCAGTGACCCCCCCGGTGGGACAGATACGCAGTATTTT
TRBV28	TRBJ1-5	many	-	CASTNRYSYQPQHF	TGTGCCAGCACGAACCGATACTCCTATCAGCCCCAGCATTTT
TRBV7-9	TRBJ2-7	-	TRBD2	CASSLIAGTSMKYF	TGTGCCAGCAGCTTAATCGCCGGGACTAGTATGAAGTACTTC
TRBV9	TRBJ1-1	few	-	CASSVGDNWNTEAFF	TGTGCCAGCAGCGTAGGGGACAACTGGAACACTGAAGCTTTCTTT
TRBV3-1	TRBJ1-4	many	-	CASSQEIPGTEISTNEKLFF	TGTGCCAGCAGCCAAGAAATTCCGGGTACGGAAATATCAACTAATGAAAAACTGTTTTTT
TRBV7-2	TRBJ2-7	many	TRBD1	CASSLAAGGPYEQYF	TGTGCCAGCAGCTTAGCGGCAGGGGGCCCGTACGAGCAGTACTTC
TRBV6-1	TRBJ2-7	many	TRBD2	CASSLIAGVEEQYF	TGTGCCAGCAGTCTCATAGCGGGAGTGGAAGAGCAGTACTTC
TRBV7-2	TRBJ2-2	-	TRBD2	CASSLTTGLADTGELFF	TGTGCCAGCAGCTTAACTACCGGACTAGCGGACACCGGGGAGCTGTTTTTT
TRBV5-1	TRBJ1-1	-	-	CASSLSSVNTEAFF	TGCGCCAGCAGCTTATCCTCGGTGAACACTGAAGCTTTCTTT
TRBV11-2	TRBJ2-3	many	TRBD2	CASSFSSGATDTQYF	TGTGCCAGCAGCTTTTCTAGCGGAGCCACAGATACGCAGTATTTT
TRBV29-1	TRBJ2-7	-	TRBD1	CSVGRTGGSVDF	TGCAGCGTTGGACGCACAGGGGGGAGTGTGGACTTC